These 25 T cell receptor beta chains originate from one sample sequenced in a study of T cell responses to AZD1222 COVID-19 vaccine. Repertoires were generated with immunoSEQ multiplex PCR, while TCRdb's copy carries only in-frame clones and drops some. The repertoire has over 200,000 clones, approximately 94% of them found once; the top ten carry around 1.7%. Sequenced material: peripheral blood, taken 28 days after the second dose of the MenACWY control vaccine. These receptors were taken from an adult who received the MenACWY meningococcal vaccine as a control.

The chain employs TRBV2 and TRBJ1-4, with D perhaps matching TRBD1 (6 bases). The V gene's germline CDR1 is SNHLY and CDR2 FYNNEI. Trimming cost V 8 bases and J 8 bases, with 15 bases left between them. This CDR3 contains 13 residues. DNA of the CDR3: TGTGCCAGCGGATACAGGGTATTCGAAAAACTGTTTTTT. Its translation is CASGYRVFEKLFF. The variable domain in full, completed from reference TRBV2 and TRBJ1-4, reads EPEVTQTPSHQVTQMGQEVILRCVPISNHLYFYWYRQILGQKVEFLVSFYNNEISEKSEIFDDQFSVERPDGSNFTLKIRSTKLEDSAMYFCASGYRVFEKLFFGSGTQLSVL.

The chain combines TRBV7-9 with TRBJ1-3, with no clear D. The V end lost 5 bases, the J end lost 0 bases, and 14 bases lay between the germline ends. The germline V gene encodes CDR1 SEHNR and CDR2 FQNEAQ (reference sequence). This CDR3 comprises 16 residues. CDR3 DNA sequence: TGTGCCAGCAGCAACGAGCGACTCCTCTCTGGAAACACCATATATTTT. Its protein is CASSNERLLSGNTIYF.

The chain combines TRBV7-8 with TRBJ2-1; 10 positions agree with TRBD1. Germline values: CDR1 SGHVS, CDR2 FQNEAQ. The CDR3 is 14 residues long. The ends lost 5 bases at V and 5 bases at J; junction bases unmatched: 3. DNA of the CDR3: TGTGCCAGCAGCCAAGGGACAGGGGACAATGAGCAGTTCTTC. This sequence encodes CASSQGTGDNEQFF.

The chain has TRBV19 and TRBJ2-7, with TRBD1 as a possible D gene (5 bases). Between the trimmed V and J ends, which lost 6 bases and 3 bases, there was a span of 18 bases. CDR1 and CDR2 from the germline V gene are LNHDA and SQIVND (reference sequence). The CDR3 consists of 15 residues. CDR3 residues: CASSPPRMQGYEQYF. CDR3 nucleotides: TGTGCCAGTAGCCCCCCGAGGATGCAGGGCTACGAGCAGTACTTC.

The V and J genes are TRBV30 and TRBJ1-4; D unclear. The V end lost 3 bases, the J end lost 4 bases, and 6 bases lay between the germline ends. Germline assignment: CDR1 GTSNPN and CDR2 SVGIG (reference sequence). This CDR3 comprises 12 residues. The CDR3 DNA follows: TGTGCCTGGAGGGATGATAATGAAAAACTGTTTTTT. It specifies CAWRDDNEKLFF.

CDR3 sequence: CASSLAVAGRKKLFF. The CDR3 region has the DNA TGCGCCAGCAGCTTGGCCGTGGCAGGGCGGAAAAAACTGTTTTTT. The chain combines TRBV5-1 with TRBJ1-4; tentative D call: TRBD1 (5 bases). V lost 0 bases, J lost 9 bases, and 15 bases lay in between. Germline CDR1 and CDR2: SGHRS and YFSETQ. This CDR3 is 15 amino acids long.

Only one count was recorded for this clone. Additional DNA sequences in this sample encode the identical CDR3. The rearrangement uses TRBV28 and TRBJ1-2; tentative D call: TRBD1 (6 bases). Per the germline V gene, CDR1 is MDHEN and CDR2 is SYDVKM. Trimming left V 6 bases short and J 2 bases short, with 10 bases between. The CDR3 length is 13 residues. The CDR3 DNA follows: TGTGCCAGCAGCCTAGGACAGAACTATGGCTACACCTTC. Amino acid sequence: CASSLGQNYGYTF.

This sequence joins TRBV5-6 and TRBJ2-5; 10 bases are a match to TRBD2. This CDR3 is 15 amino acids long. V dropped 2 bases and J dropped 5; count of bases not matched to a gene: 6. Germline V gene data show CDR1 as SGHDT and CDR2 as YYEEEE. The CDR3 DNA reads as TGTGCCAGCAGCTTTCGACTAGCGGGTAGGGAGACCCAGTACTTC. Encoded protein: CASSFRLAGRETQYF.

The DNA of the CDR3 is TGTGCCCTTAGTGGGGGGGGCACTGAAGCTTTCTTT. Its protein is CALSGGGTEAFF. The rearrangement uses TRBV30 and TRBJ1-1; TRBD1 is a possible D gene (5 bases). V was shortened by 8 bases and J by 4 bases, with 14 bases between the two germline ends. This CDR3 is built from 12 residues. From germline, CDR1 is GTSNPN and CDR2 SVGIG (reference sequence).

J is TRBJ2-1 and V is TRBV7-3, with 7 bases matching TRBD1. The CDR3 runs to 15 residues. V dropped 4 bases and J dropped 4; count of bases not matched to a gene: 7. In germline, CDR1 is SGHTA, CDR2 FQGTGA. CDR3 in DNA: TGTGCCAGCAGCTCACAACCGGGACAGTACAATGAGCAGTTCTTC. It translates to CASSSQPGQYNEQFF.

This clone was observed once. The J gene is TRBJ2-3, the V gene TRBV5-6, with a tentative D call TRBD2 (5 bases). Germline V gives CDR1 SGHDT, CDR2 YYEEEE. Trimming left V 4 bases short and J 0 bases short, with 15 bases between. The CDR3 runs 16 residues. The CDR3 loop reads CASSQLLSESTDTQYF. CDR3 nucleotides: TGTGCCAGCAGCCAACTCCTTAGCGAGAGCACAGATACGCAGTATTTT. Filled out from reference TRBV5-6 and TRBJ2-3, the complete variable domain reads DAGVTQSPTHLIKTRGQQVTLRCSPKSGHDTVSWYQQALGQGPQFIFQYYEEEERQRGNFPDRFSGHQFPNYSSELNVNALLLGDSALYLCASSQLLSESTDTQYFGPGTRLTVL.

The genes are TRBV29-1 and TRBJ1-2, with D possibly being TRBD1 (5 bases). This CDR3 is 12 amino acids long. Germline CDR1 SQVTM, CDR2 ANQGSEA. Trimming left V 7 bases short and J 4 bases short, with 13 bases between. The CDR3 DNA is TGCAGCGCCAGGGCAGGCGGCTATGGCTACACCTTC. It translates to CSARAGGYGYTF.

The genes are TRBV7-8 and TRBJ2-2, with 7 positions matching TRBD2. Germline V lookup: CDR1 SGHVS, CDR2 FQNEAQ. There are 16 residues in the CDR3. The trim removed 1 base at V and 7 bases at J, leaving 9 bases unmatched. The CDR3 here is CASSLVVGGPNGELFF. CDR3 DNA: TGTGCCAGCAGCTTAGTTGTGGGAGGGCCTAACGGGGAGCTGTTTTTT.

This clone has more than one count but fewer than ten. The V call is TRBV2, the J call TRBJ1-2, with 7 bases lining up with TRBD1. Germline assignment: CDR1 SNHLY and CDR2 FYNNEI. This CDR3 is built from 13 residues. V was clipped by 6 bases and J by 4 bases; unmatched bases: 5. The CDR3 bases are TGTGCCAGCAGCCGCCGGGACAGCTATGGCTACACCTTC. Residues: CASSRRDSYGYTF.

The chain employs TRBV11-2 and TRBJ2-2; 9 positions agree with TRBD1. After removal of 3 bases from V and 4 bases from J, the junction contained 0 bases not matched to a gene. This CDR3 has 14 amino acids. Looked up from germline, CDR1 is SGHAT and CDR2 is FQNNGV. CDR3 in DNA: TGTGCCAGCAGCTTGGACAGGGGCACCGGGGAGCTGTTTTTT. This sequence encodes CASSLDRGTGELFF.

The CDR3 DNA follows: TGTGCCAGCAGTTCCGGGCCACGGGGCTACACCTTC. It is translated as CASSSGPRGYTF. V is TRBV6-5 and J is TRBJ1-2; the D is unclear. This CDR3 contains 12 residues. V lost 4 bases to trimming and J lost 8 bases, with 11 bases between them. CDR1 MNHEY and CDR2 SVGAGI come from the germline V gene.

The V and J genes are TRBV4-1 and TRBJ1-2; D is possibly TRBD1 (5 bases). Per germline, CDR1 MGHRA and CDR2 YSYEKL. The germline V and J ends were trimmed by 3 bases and 3 bases, with 8 bases remaining between them. The CDR3 contains 13 residues. For the CDR3, the DNA is TGCGCCAGCAGCCATGGGACTGACTATGGCTACACCTTC. Amino acids: CASSHGTDYGYTF.

This sequence joins TRBV12-2 and TRBJ1-1; TRBD1 is taken as the D call from the table, unchecked against the DNA. TRBV12-2 is reported as a pseudogene. The length of the CDR3 is 17 residues. CDR3 region: CASRSGTGAKPNTEAFF. CDR3 nucleotides: TGTGCAAGTCGCTCGGGGACAGGGGCCAAGCCGAACACTGAAGCTTTCTTT.

CDR3 sequence: CASAPDLRSYEQYF. The CDR3 DNA is TGTGCCAGCGCACCGGACCTTCGCTCCTACGAGCAGTACTTC. The chain links TRBV7-6 to TRBJ2-7; no reliable D call. Germline CDR1 reads SGHVS; CDR2 reads FNYEAQ. V was shortened by 8 bases and J by 0 bases, with 14 bases between the two germline ends. CDR3 length: 14 residues.

The rearrangement uses TRBV4-2 and TRBJ2-1; TRBD2 aligns across 10 bases. The CDR3 spans 16 residues. V lost 1 base and J lost 5; bases outside the gene matches: 5. Germline CDR1 and CDR2: LGHNA and YNFKEQ. The CDR3 loop reads CASSQVGTSVHNEQFF. In DNA form, the CDR3 reads TGTGCCAGCAGCCAAGTTGGGACTAGCGTTCACAATGAGCAGTTCTTC.

This clone was seen a single time. Here the CDR3 DNA reads TGTGCCACCAAAGCACTAGCGGGGGACTACGAGCAGTACTTC. It specifies CATKALAGDYEQYF. This chain uses TRBV6-5 with TRBJ2-7; 11 bases agree with TRBD2. This CDR3 region has 14 residues. Germline V gene data show CDR1 as MNHEY and CDR2 as SVGAGI. V was clipped by 10 bases and J by 3 bases; unmatched bases: 8.

The V and J genes are TRBV2 and TRBJ1-1; D is unclear. The germline gives CDR1 SNHLY, CDR2 FYNNEI. CDR3 length: 15 residues. With 1 base removed from V and 7 bases from J, the gap between germline ends came to 16 bases. The CDR3 spells CASSEEGGRKDEAFF. As DNA, the CDR3 is TGTGCCAGCAGTGAAGAGGGAGGGAGGAAGGATGAAGCTTTCTTT.

This sequence joins TRBV6-5 and TRBJ2-7; no definite D call. Per the germline V gene, CDR1 is MNHEY and CDR2 is SVGAGI. This CDR3 has 10 residues. CDR3 nucleotide sequence: TGTGTCCCTTTCGGGTACGAGCAGTACTTC. Translation: CVPFGYEQYF.

The chain has TRBV3-1 (or the pseudogene TRBV3-2) and TRBJ2-7; D perhaps matches TRBD2 (5 bases). Germline CDR1 and CDR2: LGHDT and YNNKEL (reference sequence). Trimming removed 1 base from V and 2 bases from J, with 9 bases in between. The CDR3 spans 14 residues. CDR3: CASSQGRTPYEQYF. The CDR3 DNA reads TGTGCCAGCAGCCAAGGAAGGACTCCCTACGAGCAGTACTTC.

This chain connects TRBV5-1 to TRBJ1-1, with D possibly being TRBD1 (5 bases). The germline gives CDR1 SGHRS, CDR2 YFSETQ. With 4 bases removed from V and 5 bases from J, the gap between germline ends came to 12 bases. This CDR3 comprises 13 residues. The CDR3 is CASSAGMRTEAFF. Here the CDR3 DNA reads TGCGCCAGCAGCGCAGGGATGAGGACTGAAGCTTTCTTT. The full variable domain, with the rest looked up from reference TRBV5-1 and TRBJ1-1, is KAGVTQTPRYLIKTRGQQVTLSCSPISGHRSVSWYQQTPGQGLQFLFEYFSETQRNKGNFPGRFSGRQFSNSRSEMNVSTLELGDSALYLCASSAGMRTEAFFGQGTRLTVV.